This TCR beta chain was found in a study of blood T cell repertoires in COVID-19. The overall study: The study drew acute and convalescent COVID-19 samples from the United States, Italy and Spain. PBMCs, B-cell-depleted T cells, or T cells provided the cDNA or gDNA that made up the material.

Membership in each cohort depended on participant-reported clinical history. CDR1 and CDR2 from the germline V gene are LNHDA and SQIVND (reference sequence). The CDR3 has 16 amino acids. The V segment lost 5 bases and the J segment 3 bases; nucleotides outside the gene matches: 7. In the original workflow: Nucleated cell counts were estimated from reference gene primer amplification. TCRdb keeps only in-frame clones here, not all; method: immunoSEQ multiplex PCR. That table gives V, J and clone size, and the DNA gave D and trimming. The sample holds approximately 180,000 clones, more than 65% seen once.

V usage is TRBV19 and J usage is TRBJ1-1; 12 bases match TRBD1. The sequencing input was PBMCs or T cells enriched from blood (not recorded which). This TCR derives from a woman aged 45-65 years with acute COVID-19. The CDR3 is CASSSGTGGRDTEAFF. For the CDR3, the DNA is TGTGCCAGTAGTTCCGGGACAGGGGGCCGGGACACTGAAGCTTTCTTT.